The rows below give T cell receptor beta chains drawn from one sample of a study of blood T cell repertoires in COVID-19. Clones were read by immunoSEQ multiplex PCR, and TCRdb kept only the in-frame ones, dropping some. The sample has about 210,000 clones, 81% seen once. Sequenced: PBMCs or T cells enriched from blood (not recorded which). The receptors were gathered from a man aged 35 to 55 who had recovered from COVID-19. The CDR3 runs from the conserved cysteine through the conserved F or W. D genes are given only for firm matches. Rows give clone size only sometimes, using once, few, many, or a class for an expanded clone.

abundance: few
d_gene: -
v_gene: TRBV5-6
j_gene: TRBJ1-1
CDR3nt: TGTGCCAGCAGCGGAGACGTAAGTGGTGAAGCTTTCTTT
CDR3aa: CASSGDVSGEAFF

abundance: -
d_gene: -
v_gene: TRBV12-3/TRBV12-4
j_gene: TRBJ2-1
CDR3nt: TGTGCCAGCAGTGCATCTTGGAGCCGGTTCTTC
CDR3aa: CASSASWSRFF

abundance: -
d_gene: -
v_gene: TRBV5-4
j_gene: TRBJ1-2
CDR3nt: TGTGCCAGCAGCAATCCTCCTGCTATCGTCTACACCTTC
CDR3aa: CASSNPPAIVYTF

abundance: -
d_gene: TRBD1
v_gene: TRBV12-3/TRBV12-4
j_gene: TRBJ1-1
CDR3nt: TGTGCCAGCAGTTTAGGGACAGGGAGTGCAGCTTTCTTT
CDR3aa: CASSLGTGSAAFF

abundance: once
d_gene: -
v_gene: TRBV7-9
j_gene: TRBJ2-7
CDR3nt: TGTGCCAGCAGCTTCGGTCAATACGAGCAGTACTTC
CDR3aa: CASSFGQYEQYF

abundance: -
d_gene: -
v_gene: TRBV30
j_gene: TRBJ1-2
CDR3nt: TGTGCCTGGAGTAACATCTTAGCCAGAGCTAACTATGGCTACACCTTC
CDR3aa: CAWSNILARANYGYTF

abundance: -
d_gene: TRBD2
v_gene: TRBV2
j_gene: TRBJ2-5
CDR3nt: TGTGCCAGCATGGTGTCAGCGGGAGTTCTAGAGACCCAGTACTTC
CDR3aa: CASMVSAGVLETQYF

abundance: -
d_gene: -
v_gene: TRBV19
j_gene: TRBJ1-5
CDR3nt: TGTGCCAGTAGTATTGGAGCGTATAGCAATCAGCCCCAGCATTTT
CDR3aa: CASSIGAYSNQPQHF

abundance: few
d_gene: -
v_gene: TRBV27
j_gene: TRBJ2-6
CDR3nt: TGTGCCAGCACCAGAACAGGCCCTGGGGCCAACGTCCTGACTTTC
CDR3aa: CASTRTGPGANVLTF

abundance: -
d_gene: -
v_gene: TRBV24-1
j_gene: TRBJ2-5
CDR3nt: TGTGCCACCAGTGACCCCACAGCCCTATCCCAAGAGACCCAGTACTTC
CDR3aa: CATSDPTALSQETQYF

abundance: -
d_gene: TRBD1
v_gene: TRBV6-4
j_gene: TRBJ2-3
CDR3nt: TGTGCCAGCGCGACAGGGTGGACAGATACGCAGTATTTT
CDR3aa: CASATGWTDTQYF

abundance: -
d_gene: TRBD1
v_gene: TRBV3-1/TRBV3-2
j_gene: TRBJ2-7
CDR3nt: TGTGCCAGCAGCCACCGAGGACAGGGCTACGAGCAGTACTTC
CDR3aa: CASSHRGQGYEQYF

abundance: -
d_gene: TRBD1
v_gene: TRBV27
j_gene: TRBJ1-6
CDR3nt: TGTGCCAGCAGACCTCTCGGAGGGGACAGGAATTCACCCCTCCACTTT
CDR3aa: CASRPLGGDRNSPLHF

abundance: -
d_gene: -
v_gene: TRBV19
j_gene: TRBJ2-3
CDR3nt: TGTGCCAGTAGTACCTCCCTCTCCTTAATAAGCGGGTTTACAGATACGCAGTATTTT
CDR3aa: CASSTSLSLISGFTDTQYF

abundance: few
d_gene: TRBD1
v_gene: TRBV11-1
j_gene: TRBJ2-7
CDR3nt: TGTGCCAGCAGCCAATCCGGGACAGGGCATAGGGAGCAGTACTTC
CDR3aa: CASSQSGTGHREQYF

abundance: -
d_gene: -
v_gene: TRBV29-1
j_gene: TRBJ1-2
CDR3nt: TGCAGCGTTGGACAGAAGGTTGGTGGCTACACCTTC
CDR3aa: CSVGQKVGGYTF

abundance: few
d_gene: TRBD1
v_gene: TRBV5-4
j_gene: TRBJ1-1
CDR3nt: TGTGCCAGCAGTCGGGACAGAAGGTCGACTGAAGCTTTCTTT
CDR3aa: CASSRDRRSTEAFF

abundance: -
d_gene: TRBD1
v_gene: TRBV7-8
j_gene: TRBJ1-6
CDR3nt: TGTGCCAGCAGCCCAGGGGGGAACTCACCCCTCCACTTT
CDR3aa: CASSPGGNSPLHF

abundance: -
d_gene: -
v_gene: TRBV9
j_gene: TRBJ2-5
CDR3nt: TGTGCCAGCAGCGGAGGGGGAAATCACGAGACCCAGTACTTC
CDR3aa: CASSGGGNHETQYF

abundance: -
d_gene: -
v_gene: TRBV28
j_gene: TRBJ1-5
CDR3nt: TGTGCCAGCAGTTTGTTAGGAGGCAATCAGCCCCAGCATTTT
CDR3aa: CASSLLGGNQPQHF

abundance: -
d_gene: -
v_gene: TRBV5-1
j_gene: TRBJ2-3
CDR3nt: TGCGCCAGCAGCTTCGGCAGGGGTGGGAGGGCGAGCACAGATACGCAGTATTTT
CDR3aa: CASSFGRGGRASTDTQYF

abundance: -
d_gene: -
v_gene: TRBV5-1
j_gene: TRBJ2-1
CDR3nt: TGCGCCAGCAGCTTGTCTGAGGATCCTGAGCAGTTCTTC
CDR3aa: CASSLSEDPEQFF

abundance: many
d_gene: -
v_gene: TRBV28
j_gene: TRBJ1-2
CDR3nt: TGTGCCAGCAGTCCGGGGGGCCCCTTTCGAAGCTACACCTTC
CDR3aa: CASSPGGPFRSYTF

abundance: -
d_gene: -
v_gene: TRBV2
j_gene: TRBJ1-6
CDR3nt: TGTGCCAGCAGGGCAGAAAATAATTCACCCCTCCACTTT
CDR3aa: CASRAENNSPLHF

abundance: few
d_gene: -
v_gene: TRBV2
j_gene: TRBJ1-2
CDR3nt: TGTGCCAGCAGTCGGTTGGACTATGGCTACACCTTC
CDR3aa: CASSRLDYGYTF

abundance: -
d_gene: TRBD1
v_gene: TRBV6-6
j_gene: TRBJ1-3
CDR3nt: TGTGCCAGCAGCTTAGACGGGACAGCGGGAAACACCATATATTTT
CDR3aa: CASSLDGTAGNTIYF

abundance: -
d_gene: TRBD1
v_gene: TRBV5-1
j_gene: TRBJ2-1
CDR3nt: TGCGCCAGCAGCCCGATCCAAGGGACAGCAGCCTACAATGAGCAGTTCTTC
CDR3aa: CASSPIQGTAAYNEQFF

abundance: -
d_gene: -
v_gene: TRBV18
j_gene: TRBJ2-3
CDR3nt: TGTGCCAGCTCACCACCAGGTAGTACGGGAGATACGCAGTATTTT
CDR3aa: CASSPPGSTGDTQYF

abundance: few
d_gene: TRBD1
v_gene: TRBV24-1
j_gene: TRBJ1-1
CDR3nt: TGTGCCACCAGTGATGGGGACAGGGCGAACACTGAAGCTTTCTTT
CDR3aa: CATSDGDRANTEAFF

abundance: -
d_gene: -
v_gene: TRBV24-1
j_gene: TRBJ2-1
CDR3nt: TGTGCCACCAGTGAACCCGGACTCGGGAGTGAGCAGTTCTTC
CDR3aa: CATSEPGLGSEQFF

abundance: -
d_gene: -
v_gene: TRBV5-8
j_gene: TRBJ2-1
CDR3nt: TGTGCCAGCAGCTTTATCCGGTCGGGGTACTCCTACAATGAGCAGTTCTTC
CDR3aa: CASSFIRSGYSYNEQFF